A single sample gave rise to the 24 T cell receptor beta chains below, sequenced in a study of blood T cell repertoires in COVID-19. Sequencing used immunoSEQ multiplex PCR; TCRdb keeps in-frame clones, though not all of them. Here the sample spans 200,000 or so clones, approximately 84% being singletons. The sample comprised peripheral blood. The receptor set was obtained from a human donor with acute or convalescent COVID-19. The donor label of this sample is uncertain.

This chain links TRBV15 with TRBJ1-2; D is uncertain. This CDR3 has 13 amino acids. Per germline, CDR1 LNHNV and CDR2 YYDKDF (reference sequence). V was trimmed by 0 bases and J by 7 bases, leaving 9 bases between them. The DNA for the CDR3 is TGTGCCACCAGCAGAGATCGGGGTAGTGGCTACACCTTC. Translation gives CATSRDRGSGYTF.

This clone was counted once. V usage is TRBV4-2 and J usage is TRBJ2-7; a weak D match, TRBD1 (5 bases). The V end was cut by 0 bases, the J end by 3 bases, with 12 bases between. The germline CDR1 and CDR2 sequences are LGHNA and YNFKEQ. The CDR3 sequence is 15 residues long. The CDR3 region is CASSQDRQGNYEQYF. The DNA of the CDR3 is TGTGCCAGCAGCCAAGACCGCCAGGGTAACTACGAGCAGTACTTC.

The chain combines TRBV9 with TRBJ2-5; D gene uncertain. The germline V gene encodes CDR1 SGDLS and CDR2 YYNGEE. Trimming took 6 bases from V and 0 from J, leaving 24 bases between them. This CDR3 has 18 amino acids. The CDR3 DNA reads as TGTGCCAGCACCGACGGGTGGCTTCTCCCTTCGTACCAAGAGACCCAGTACTTC. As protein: CASTDGWLLPSYQETQYF.

The CDR3 sequence is CASRNRQAYEQYF. DNA of the CDR3: TGTGCCAGCAGGAACCGACAGGCCTACGAGCAGTACTTC. The chain is built from TRBV2 and TRBJ2-7, with a possible D match to TRBD1 (6 bases). This CDR3 spans 13 amino acids. Germline CDR1 reads SNHLY; CDR2 reads FYNNEI. With 6 bases removed from V and 2 bases from J, the gap between germline ends came to 11 bases.

The CDR3 DNA follows: TGTGCCAGCAGTCCCGCCAGGGTACATGGCTACACCTTC. This codes for CASSPARVHGYTF. V and J are TRBV6-2 or TRBV6-3 and TRBJ1-2; a weak D match, TRBD1 (5 bases). Trimming took 5 bases from V and 6 from J, leaving 13 bases between them. The CDR3 contains 13 residues. CDR1 and CDR2 (germline): MNHEY, SVGEGT.

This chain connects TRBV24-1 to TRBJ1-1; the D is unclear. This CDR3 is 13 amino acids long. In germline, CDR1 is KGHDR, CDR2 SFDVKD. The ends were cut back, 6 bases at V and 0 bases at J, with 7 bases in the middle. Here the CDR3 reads CATSNSMNTEAFF. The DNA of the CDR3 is TGTGCCACCAGTAACAGCATGAACACTGAAGCTTTCTTT.

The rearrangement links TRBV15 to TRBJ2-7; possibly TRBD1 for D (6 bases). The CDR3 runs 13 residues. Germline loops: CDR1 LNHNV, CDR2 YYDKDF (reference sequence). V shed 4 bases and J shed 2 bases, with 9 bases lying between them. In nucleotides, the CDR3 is TGTGCCACCAGCAAGGGACACGCCTACGAGCAGTACTTC. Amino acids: CATSKGHAYEQYF.

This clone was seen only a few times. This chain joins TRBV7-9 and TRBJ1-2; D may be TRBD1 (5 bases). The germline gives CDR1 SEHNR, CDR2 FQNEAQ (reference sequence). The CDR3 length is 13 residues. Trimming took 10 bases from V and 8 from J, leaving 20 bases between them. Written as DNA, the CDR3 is TGTGCCACGGCCCAGGGCGGGGGAGAAGGCTACACCTTC. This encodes CATAQGGGEGYTF.

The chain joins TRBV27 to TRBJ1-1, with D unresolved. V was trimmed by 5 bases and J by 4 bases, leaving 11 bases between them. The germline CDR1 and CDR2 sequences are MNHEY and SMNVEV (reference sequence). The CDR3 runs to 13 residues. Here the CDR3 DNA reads TGTGCCAGCAGTCCGGGATGGGGCACTGAAGCTTTCTTT. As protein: CASSPGWGTEAFF.

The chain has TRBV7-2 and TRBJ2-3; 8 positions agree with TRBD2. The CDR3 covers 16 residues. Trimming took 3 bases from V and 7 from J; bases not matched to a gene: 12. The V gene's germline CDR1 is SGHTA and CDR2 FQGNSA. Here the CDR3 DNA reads TGTGCCAGCAGCTTGTCCGGGACTAGATCACAGAATACGCAGTATTTT. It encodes CASSLSGTRSQNTQYF.

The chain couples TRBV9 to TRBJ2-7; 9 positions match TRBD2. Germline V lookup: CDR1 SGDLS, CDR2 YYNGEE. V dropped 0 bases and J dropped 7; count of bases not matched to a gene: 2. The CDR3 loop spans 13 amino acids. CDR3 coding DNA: TGTGCCAGCAGCGTAGGCCTAGCGGGAGAGCAGTACTTC. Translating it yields CASSVGLAGEQYF.

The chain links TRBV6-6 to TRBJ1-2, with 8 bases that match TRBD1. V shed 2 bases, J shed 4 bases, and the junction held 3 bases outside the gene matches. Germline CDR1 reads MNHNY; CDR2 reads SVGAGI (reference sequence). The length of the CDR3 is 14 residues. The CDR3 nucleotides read TGTGCCAGCAGTTACCCGGACAGGGCCTATGGCTACACCTTC. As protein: CASSYPDRAYGYTF.

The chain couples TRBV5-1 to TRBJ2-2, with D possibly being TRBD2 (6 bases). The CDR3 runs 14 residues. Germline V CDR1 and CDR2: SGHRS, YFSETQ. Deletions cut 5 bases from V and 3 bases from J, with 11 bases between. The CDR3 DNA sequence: TGCGCCAGCAGAGGCGGGACGTACACCGGGGAGCTGTTTTTT. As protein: CASRGGTYTGELFF.

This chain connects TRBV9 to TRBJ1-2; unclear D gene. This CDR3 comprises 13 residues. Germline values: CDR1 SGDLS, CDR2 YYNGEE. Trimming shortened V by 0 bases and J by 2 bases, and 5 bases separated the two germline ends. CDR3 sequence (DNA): TGTGCCAGCAGCGTAGCACAGAACTATGGCTACACCTTC. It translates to CASSVAQNYGYTF.

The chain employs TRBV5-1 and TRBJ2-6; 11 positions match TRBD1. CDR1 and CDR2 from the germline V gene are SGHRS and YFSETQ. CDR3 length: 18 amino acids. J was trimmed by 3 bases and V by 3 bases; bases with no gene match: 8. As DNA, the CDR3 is TGCGCCAGCAGCTCCCGTGGACAGGGGGCGGGTGGGGCCAACGTCCTGACTTTC. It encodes CASSSRGQGAGGANVLTF.

The CDR3 nucleotides are TGTGCCTGGAGTGCTCGAGTTGGGCAGTTCTTC. Amino acids: CAWSARVGQFF. The chain employs TRBV30 and TRBJ2-1; D is unclear. CDR1 and CDR2 from the germline V gene are GTSNPN and SVGIG (reference sequence). The CDR3 covers 11 residues. V was shortened by 1 base and J by 12 bases, with 10 bases between the two germline ends.

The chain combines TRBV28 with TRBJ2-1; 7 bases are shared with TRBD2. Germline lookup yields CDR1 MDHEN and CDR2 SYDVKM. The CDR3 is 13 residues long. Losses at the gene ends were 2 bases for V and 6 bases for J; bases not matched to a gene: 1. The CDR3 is CASSLTGGNEQFF. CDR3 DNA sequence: TGTGCCAGCAGTTTAACGGGAGGCAATGAGCAGTTCTTC.

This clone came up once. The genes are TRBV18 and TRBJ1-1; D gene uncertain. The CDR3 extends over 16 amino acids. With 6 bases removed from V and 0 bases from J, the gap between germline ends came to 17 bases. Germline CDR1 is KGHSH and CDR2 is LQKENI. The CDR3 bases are TGTGCCAGCTCTCCCCAGGAGGGTTCAATGAACACTGAAGCTTTCTTT. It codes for CASSPQEGSMNTEAFF.

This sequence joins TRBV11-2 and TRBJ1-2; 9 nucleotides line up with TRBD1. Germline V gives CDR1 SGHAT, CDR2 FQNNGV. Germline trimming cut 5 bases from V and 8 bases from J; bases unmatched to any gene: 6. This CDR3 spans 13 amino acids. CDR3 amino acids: CASSTQGAGGYTF. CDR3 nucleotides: TGTGCCAGCAGCACACAGGGGGCGGGAGGCTACACCTTC.

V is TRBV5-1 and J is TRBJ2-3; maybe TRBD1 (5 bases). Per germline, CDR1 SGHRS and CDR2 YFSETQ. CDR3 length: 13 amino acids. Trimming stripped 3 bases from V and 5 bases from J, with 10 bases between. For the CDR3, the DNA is TGCGCCAGCAGCTATCAGGGTATAGATACGCAGTATTTT. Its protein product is CASSYQGIDTQYF.

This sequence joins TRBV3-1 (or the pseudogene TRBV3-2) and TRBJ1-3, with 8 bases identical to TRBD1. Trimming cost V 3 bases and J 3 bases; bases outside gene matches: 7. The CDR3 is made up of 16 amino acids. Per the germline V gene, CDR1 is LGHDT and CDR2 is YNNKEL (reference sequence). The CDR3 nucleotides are TGTGCCAGCAGCCACCCCAGGGGGCAAGGTGGAAACACCATATATTTT. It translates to CASSHPRGQGGNTIYF.

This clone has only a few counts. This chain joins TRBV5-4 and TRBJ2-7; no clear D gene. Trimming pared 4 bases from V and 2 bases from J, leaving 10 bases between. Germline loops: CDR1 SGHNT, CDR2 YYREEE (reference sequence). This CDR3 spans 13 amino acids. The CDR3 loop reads CASSVDPTYEQYF. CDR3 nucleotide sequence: TGTGCCAGCAGCGTGGATCCAACCTACGAGCAGTACTTC.

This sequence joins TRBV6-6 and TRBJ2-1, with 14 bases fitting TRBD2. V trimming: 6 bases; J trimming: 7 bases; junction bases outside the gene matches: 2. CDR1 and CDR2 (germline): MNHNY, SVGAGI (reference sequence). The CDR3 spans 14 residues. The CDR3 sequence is CASRGTSGRNEQFF. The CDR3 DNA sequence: TGTGCCAGCAGGGGGACTAGCGGGAGAAATGAGCAGTTCTTC.

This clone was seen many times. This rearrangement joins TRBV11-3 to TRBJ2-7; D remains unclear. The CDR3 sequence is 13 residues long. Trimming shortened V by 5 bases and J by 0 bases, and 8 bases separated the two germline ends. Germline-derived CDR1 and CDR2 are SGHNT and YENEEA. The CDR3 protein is CASSPSGSYEQYF. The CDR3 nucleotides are TGTGCCAGCAGCCCGTCCGGCTCCTACGAGCAGTACTTC.